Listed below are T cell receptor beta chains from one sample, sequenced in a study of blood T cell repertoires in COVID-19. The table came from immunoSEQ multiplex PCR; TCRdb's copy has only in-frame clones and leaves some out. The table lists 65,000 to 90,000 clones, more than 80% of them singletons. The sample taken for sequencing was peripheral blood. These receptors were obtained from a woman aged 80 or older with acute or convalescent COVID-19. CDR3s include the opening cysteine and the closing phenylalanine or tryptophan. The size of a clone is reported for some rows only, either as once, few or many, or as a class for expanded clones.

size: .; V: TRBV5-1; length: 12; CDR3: CASSRDRDGYTF
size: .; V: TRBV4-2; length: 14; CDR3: CASSLGQGAETQYF
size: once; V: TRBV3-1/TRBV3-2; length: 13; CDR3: CASSQVSGNEQYF
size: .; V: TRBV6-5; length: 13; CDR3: CASRRDSYYEQYF
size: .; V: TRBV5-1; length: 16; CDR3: CASSPGTPGSVYEQYF
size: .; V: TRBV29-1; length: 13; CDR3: CSVDPGSTDTQYF
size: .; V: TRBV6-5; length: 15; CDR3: CASTNLPPGGDKQFF
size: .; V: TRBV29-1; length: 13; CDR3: CSVEGRTRAEAFF
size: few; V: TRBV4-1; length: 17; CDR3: CASSPAGAGGYVGEQYF
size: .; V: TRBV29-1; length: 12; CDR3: CSVRTEASTQYF
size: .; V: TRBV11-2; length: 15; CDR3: CASSLRRGRNNEQFF
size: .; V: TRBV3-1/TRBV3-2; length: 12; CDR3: CASSRLYEKQFF
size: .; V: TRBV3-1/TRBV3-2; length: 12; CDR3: CASSQGIGELFF
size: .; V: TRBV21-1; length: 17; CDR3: CATSWAGPNSGANVLTF
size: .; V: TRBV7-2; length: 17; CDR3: CASSLGTSGSGYNEQFF
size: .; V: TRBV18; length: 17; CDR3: CASSRGTSGGGYNEQFF
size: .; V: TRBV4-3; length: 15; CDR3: CASSQDQVSTDTQYF
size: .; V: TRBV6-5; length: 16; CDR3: CASSYSGTGPSGELFF
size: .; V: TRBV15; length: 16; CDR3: CATSRVLGQGSETQYF
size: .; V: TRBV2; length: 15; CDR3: CASNIQGLVNTEAFF
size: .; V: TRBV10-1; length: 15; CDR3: CASSESILAVDEQFF
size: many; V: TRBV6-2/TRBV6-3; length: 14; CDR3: CASSYNVGGYEQYF
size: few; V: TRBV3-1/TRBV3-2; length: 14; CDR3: CASSADSSNQPQHF
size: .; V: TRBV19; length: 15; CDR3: CASSILAGVTGELFF
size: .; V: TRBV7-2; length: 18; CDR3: CASSLQAGRRSGANVLTF
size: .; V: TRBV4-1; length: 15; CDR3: CASSLTDRGGSPLHF
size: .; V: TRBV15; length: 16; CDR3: CATSSPYRGGGDTQYF
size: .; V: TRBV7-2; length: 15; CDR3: CASRSSGRGYNEQFF
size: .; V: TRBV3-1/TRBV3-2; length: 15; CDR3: CASSQGLARQETQYF
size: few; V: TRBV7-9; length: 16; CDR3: CASSLAAGKRGYGYTF
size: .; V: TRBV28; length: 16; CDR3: CASSFRFGLANEKLFF
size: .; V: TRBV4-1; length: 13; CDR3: CASRVTGDSPLHF
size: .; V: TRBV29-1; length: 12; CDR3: CSVLRGDEKLFF
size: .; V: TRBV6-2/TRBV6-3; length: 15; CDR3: CASRRTGGRAGELFF
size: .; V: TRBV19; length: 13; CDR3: CASSQTENEKLFF
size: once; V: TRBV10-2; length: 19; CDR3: CASSENRGPSPTNTGELFF
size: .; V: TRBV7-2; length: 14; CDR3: CASSPGGSGNTIYF
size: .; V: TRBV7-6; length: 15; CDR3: CASSLERRYTDTQYF
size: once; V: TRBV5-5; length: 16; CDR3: CASSWGGPAPADTQYF
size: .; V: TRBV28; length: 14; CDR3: CASTRQGYTGELFF
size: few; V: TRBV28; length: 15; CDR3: CASMSLAGSGGELFF
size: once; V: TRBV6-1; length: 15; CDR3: CASSERVRRNTEAFF
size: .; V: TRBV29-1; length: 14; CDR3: CSVDAGAGANVLTF
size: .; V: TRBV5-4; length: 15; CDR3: CASSLSSGSTDTQYF
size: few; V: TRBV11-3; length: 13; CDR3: CASSLIVLETQYF
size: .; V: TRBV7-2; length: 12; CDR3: CASSPVWETQYF
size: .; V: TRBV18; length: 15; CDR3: CASSPPQGSGYEQYF
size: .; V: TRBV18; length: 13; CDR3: CASSVTTNEKLFF
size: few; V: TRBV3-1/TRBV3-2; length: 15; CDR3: CASSPSGGRYNEQFF
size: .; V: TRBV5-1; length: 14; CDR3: CASSFRDSGTEAFF
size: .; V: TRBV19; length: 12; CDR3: CASWDREQPQHF
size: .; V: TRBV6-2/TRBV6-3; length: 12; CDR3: CASSTIRETQYF
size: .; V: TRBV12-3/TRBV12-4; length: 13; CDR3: CASSKMRADTQYF
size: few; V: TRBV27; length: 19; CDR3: CASRSLGLAGELAKNIQYF
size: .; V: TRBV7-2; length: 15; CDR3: CASRAGLGVTDTQYF
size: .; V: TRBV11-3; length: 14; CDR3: CASSPGTGAYEQYF
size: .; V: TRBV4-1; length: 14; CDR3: CASSQDGAGNTIYF
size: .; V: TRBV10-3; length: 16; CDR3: CAISESSRGAGNTIYF